This is a list of T cell receptor beta chains from one sample in a study of blood T cells in healthy people across ages. TCRdb fed the 5' RACE reads into MiXCR, producing one record per CDR3 protein. The data contain some 690,000 distinct CDR3 sequences, around a fifth of them singletons. The specimen sequenced was blood. The receptors shown here come from a man between 70 and 80 years old in good health. CDR3s include the opening cysteine and the closing phenylalanine or tryptophan. A D gene is named only where the DNA matches it firmly. Where a row states a size, it is once, few, many or the class of an expanded clone; other rows omit it.

clone_size d_call j_call v_call cdr3_nt cdr3_aa
few TRBD1 TRBJ1-3 TRBV10-3 TGTGCCAGCCGCCCGGGACAGGGAGGAAACACCATATATTTT CASRPGQGGNTIYF
- - TRBJ1-2 TRBV9 TGTGCCAGCAGCGTTCCAGGGCCCGGGAGCTACACCTTC CASSVPGPGSYTF
- TRBD2 TRBJ2-1 TRBV15 TGTGCCACCAGCAGGGGACTAGCGGGAGGGTATGAGCAGTTCTTC CATSRGLAGGYEQFF
few - TRBJ2-7 TRBV7-9 TGTGCCAGCAGCTTCATCTCTGGCGTAGCCGGCGACGAGCAGTACTTC CASSFISGVAGDEQYF
few TRBD1 TRBJ1-1 TRBV5-1 TGCGCCAGCAGCGTATCGGGACAGGAGACGAACACTGAAGCTTTCTTT CASSVSGQETNTEAFF
many TRBD2 TRBJ2-1 TRBV14 TGTGCCAGCAGCCAGGAACTAGCGGGAGTGTCTGAGCAGTTCTTC CASSQELAGVSEQFF
- - TRBJ2-1 TRBV7-9 TGTGCCAGCAGCACGGAGAGGTTCCGTGATGAGCAGTTCTTC CASSTERFRDEQFF
- TRBD1 TRBJ1-5 TRBV12-3/TRBV12-4 TGTGCCAGCAGTTTCTCGACAGGGGGGTTTAATCAGCCCCAGCATTTT CASSFSTGGFNQPQHF
- - TRBJ2-1 TRBV12-3/TRBV12-4 TGTGCCAGCAGTTTCCAGGACAGCTCCTACAATGAGCAGTTCTTC CASSFQDSSYNEQFF
- TRBD1 TRBJ1-5 TRBV6-1 TGTGCCAGCACCTCGGGACAGGGGGATCGGCCCCAGCATTTT CASTSGQGDRPQHF
many - TRBJ2-1 TRBV7-2 TGTGCCAGCAGCTTAGAGGCAGGTTTCCGTGAGCAGTTCTTC CASSLEAGFREQFF
few - TRBJ2-2 TRBV11-2 TGTGCCAGCAGCTTTTTGGGCAGGACGAACACCGGGGAGCTGTTTTTT CASSFLGRTNTGELFF
few - TRBJ1-2 TRBV7-2 TGTGCCAGCAGCTGGGGGGGTAGCCTTTTAGGCTACACCTTC CASSWGGSLLGYTF
- - TRBJ2-5 TRBV3-1 TGTGCCAGCAGCCAAGAGACGGGTCGAGAGACCCAGTACTTC CASSQETGRETQYF
few TRBD1 TRBJ1-6 TRBV5-1 TGCGCCAGCAGCCCAGGGGACAGGGATAATTCACCCCTCCACTTT CASSPGDRDNSPLHF
few - TRBJ2-4 TRBV30 TGTGCCTGGAGTGTTGGGACCTCCATTATTCAGTACTTC CAWSVGTSIIQYF
- - TRBJ2-3 TRBV4-2 TGTGCCAGCAGCCCCTCCAGGGGGGGGATTAGCACAGATACGCAGTATTTT CASSPSRGGISTDTQYF
- TRBD2 TRBJ2-3 TRBV6-5 TGTGCCAGCAGAAGACTAGCGGGGGAGTACACAGATACGCAGTATTTT CASRRLAGEYTDTQYF
- TRBD1 TRBJ1-2 TRBV28 TGTGCCAGCATACGGACAGGGCAGGACTATGGCTACACCTTC CASIRTGQDYGYTF
- - TRBJ2-4 TRBV7-2 TGTGCCAGCAGCGATCGGGAGTGGGAAAACATTCAGTACTTC CASSDREWENIQYF
- - TRBJ2-7 TRBV5-6 TGTGCCAGCAGCTTCTTGGGACGGGACCACGAGCAGTACTTC CASSFLGRDHEQYF
- - TRBJ1-4 TRBV29-1 TGCAGCGGTAAGCCAGGGGCGGATGAAAAACTGTTTTTT CSGKPGADEKLFF
- TRBD1 TRBJ1-1 TRBV20-1 TGCAGTGCTGGGGACAGAAACCACCTAGGGGCTTTCTTT CSAGDRNHLGAFF
few - TRBJ1-2 TRBV12-3/TRBV12-4 TGTGCCAGCAGTTTTTTTCAGGGGACCTTGTATGGCTACATCTTC CASSFFQGTLYGYIF
- - TRBJ2-5 TRBV2 TGTGCCAGCAGTGAAGACAGGCCACCCAGGGAGACCCAGTACTTC CASSEDRPPRETQYF
many - TRBJ1-5 TRBV6-1 TGTGCCAGCAGGGGGGGGATCAGCAATCAGCCCCAGCATTTT CASRGGISNQPQHF
- TRBD1 TRBJ1-4 TRBV20-1 TGCAGTGCTAGGACAGGGGGCCGCGAAAAACTGTTTTTT CSARTGGREKLFF
few - TRBJ2-3 TRBV7-2 TGTGCCAGCAGCCTACAGATCCCAACAGATACGCAGTATTTT CASSLQIPTDTQYF
- TRBD2 TRBJ2-3 TRBV10-3 TGTGCCATCAGTGGCGGGGGACCACGCACAGATACGCAGTATTTT CAISGGGPRTDTQYF
- TRBD1 TRBJ1-2 TRBV12-3/TRBV12-4 TGTGCCAGCGGCCGACAGGGAGGTAACTATGGCTACACCTTC CASGRQGGNYGYTF
few - TRBJ2-5 TRBV2 TGTGCCAGCAATACAGGGCAAGAGACCCAGTACTTC CASNTGQETQYF
few TRBD1 TRBJ1-1 TRBV24-1 TGTGCCACAAGACCGACAGGGGGCGTGAACACTGAAGCTTTCTTT CATRPTGGVNTEAFF
few - TRBJ1-1 TRBV7-2 TGTGCCAGCAGCTTAGAAGGGGCCACTTCAGCTTTCTTT CASSLEGATSAFF
- - TRBJ2-3 TRBV12-5 TGTGCTAGTGGCTCAGGGGGGGTGAGCACAGATACGCAGTATTTT CASGSGGVSTDTQYF
- - TRBJ1-1 TRBV7-9 TGTGCCAGCAGCTTCGTTAGGGACACTGAAGCTTTCTTT CASSFVRDTEAFF
many - TRBJ2-1 TRBV20-1 TGCAGTGCTAGAGATGCAATCAGCTCAAACAATGAGCAGTTCTTC CSARDAISSNNEQFF
few TRBD1 TRBJ2-4 TRBV4-1 TGCGCCAGCAGCCAAGATCCTGGGACAGCAAACATTCAGTACTTC CASSQDPGTANIQYF
many - TRBJ1-4 TRBV12-3/TRBV12-4 TGTGCCAGCAGTTGGGACTCAGGGGAAAAACTGTTTTTT CASSWDSGEKLFF
few - TRBJ1-1 TRBV20-1 TGCAGTGCTAGAGATCAAACAGCCGAAGCTTTCTTT CSARDQTAEAFF
once - TRBJ1-1 TRBV20-1 TGCAGTGCTAGAGATGGGAGGGGAGGGAATGAAGCTTTCTTT CSARDGRGGNEAFF
few - TRBJ2-4 TRBV24-1 TGTGCCACCAGTGACGATCAGAGGGGCAACATTCAGTACTTC CATSDDQRGNIQYF
- - TRBJ2-5 TRBV5-1 TGCGCCAGCAGCTTTGGGGACGCTTTCCAAGAGACCCAGTACTTC CASSFGDAFQETQYF
few - TRBJ2-1 TRBV30 TGTGCCTGGAGTGTAATCTGGCACAATGAGCAGTTCTTC CAWSVIWHNEQFF
- TRBD1 TRBJ1-1 TRBV3-1 TGTGCCAGCAGCCCTGGGACAGGGATCACTGAAGCTTTCTTT CASSPGTGITEAFF
- - TRBJ2-3 TRBV7-9 TGTGCCAGCAGCGAGCCAATCGGCACAGATACGCAGTATTTT CASSEPIGTDTQYF
few TRBD2 TRBJ2-1 TRBV20-1 TGCAGTGCTATTCTCCTTGCGGGGGGACCCTACAATGAGCAGTTCTTC CSAILLAGGPYNEQFF
- - TRBJ1-5 TRBV21-1 TGTGCCAGCAGCGACTACGGTCAGCCCCAGCATTTT CASSDYGQPQHF